One and the same sample provided the 5 T cell receptor beta chains below, sequenced in a study of shared clonotypes between healthy human individuals. Assay used: immunoSEQ multiplex PCR; TCRdb lists only in-frame clones, some missing. Of around 700,000 clones in the sample, under 80% were seen once. Material: memory CD4+ T cells sorted from blood. Regarding subset: CD45RA-negative fraction. These receptors were collected from a woman younger than 45 in good health.

The J gene is TRBJ1-6, the V gene TRBV29-1; D ambiguous. V lost 6 bases and J 3 bases, leaving 9 bases between the germline ends. Per germline, CDR1 SQVTM and CDR2 ANQGSEA. The CDR3 is made up of 13 amino acids. In DNA, the CDR3 is TGCAGCGTAGTAGAAGACTATAATTCACCCCTCCACTTT. Translated: CSVVEDYNSPLHF.

The chain uses TRBV7-9 and TRBJ1-2, with TRBD1 matching 8 bases. In germline, CDR1 is SEHNR, CDR2 FQNEAQ (reference sequence). With 1 base clipped from V and 4 bases from J, the junction kept 5 bases outside the gene matches. This CDR3 spans 15 amino acids. DNA for the CDR3: TGTGCCAGCAGCTTAGGGACAGGGTCGCGCTATGGCTACACCTTC. This gives the protein CASSLGTGSRYGYTF.

The chain employs TRBV5-1 and TRBJ2-7; D perhaps matches TRBD2 (6 bases). Deletions cut 4 bases from V and 3 bases from J, with 23 bases between. This CDR3 contains 17 residues. CDR1 is SGHRS, CDR2 YFSETQ, per germline. CDR3 sequence reads: CASSLGGWGLEYYEQYF. CDR3 DNA: TGCGCCAGCAGCCTGGGTGGGTGGGGACTGGAGTACTACGAGCAGTACTTC.

This sequence joins TRBV27 and TRBJ1-4, with D unresolved. With 4 bases removed from V and 8 bases from J, the gap between germline ends came to 8 bases. This CDR3 is 12 amino acids long. Germline CDR1 reads MNHEY; CDR2 reads SMNVEV (reference sequence). CDR3 protein: CASSSREEKLFF. Written as DNA, the CDR3 is TGTGCCAGCAGTTCTAGGGAGGAAAAACTGTTTTTT.

The V gene is TRBV28, the J gene TRBJ2-1; D call uncertain. Germline values: CDR1 MDHEN, CDR2 SYDVKM. The V and J ends lost 2 bases and 0 bases respectively, with 5 bases between them. CDR3 length: 14 residues. CDR3 DNA sequence: TGTGCCAGCAGTTTAGTACCCTCCTACAATGAGCAGTTCTTC. This translates into CASSLVPSYNEQFF. The whole variable domain, filled in from reference TRBV28 and TRBJ2-1, reads DVKVTQSSRYLVKRTGEKVFLECVQDMDHENMFWYRQDPGLGLRLIYFSYDVKMKEKGDIPEGYSVSREKKERFSLILESASTNQTSMYLCASSLVPSYNEQFFGPGTRLTVL.